This passage covers 28 T cell receptor beta chains from one sample sequenced in a study of CD8 T cells in ankylosing spondylitis. MiXCR was run by TCRdb on the 5' RACE reads, yielding one entry per CDR3 protein. The sample lists about 100,000 distinct CDR3 sequences; under 30% were seen once. Sequencing was performed on synovial fluid, either unsorted or a sorted T cell fraction (not recorded which). The receptor set was obtained from a male donor with ankylosing spondylitis.

J is TRBJ2-1 and V is TRBV3-1; the D is unclear. The CDR3 loop spans 14 amino acids. The ends were cut back, 2 bases at V and 4 bases at J, with 9 bases in the middle. CDR1 LGHDT and CDR2 YNNKEL come from the germline V gene (reference sequence). The CDR3 coding sequence is TGTGCCAGCAGCCAAACCGGCGGATACAATGAGCAGTTCTTC. This translates into CASSQTGGYNEQFF.

This clonotype was observed a handful of times. The chain joins TRBV9 to TRBJ2-2; D unresolved. This CDR3 is built from 14 residues. V lost 0 bases and J 4 bases, leaving 7 bases between the germline ends. Per the germline V gene, CDR1 is SGDLS and CDR2 is YYNGEE. The CDR3 DNA sequence: TGTGCCAGCAGCGTAGGGTTTGGCACCGGGGAGCTGTTTTTT. It specifies CASSVGFGTGELFF. Filled out from reference TRBV9 and TRBJ2-2, the complete variable domain reads DSGVTQTPKHLITATGQRVTLRCSPRSGDLSVYWYQQSLDQGLQFLIQYYNGEERAKGNILERFSAQQFPDLHSELNLSSLELGDSALYFCASSVGFGTGELFFGEGSRLTVL.

V gene TRBV5-1 combines with J gene TRBJ2-3; a weak D match, TRBD1 (5 bases). This CDR3 spans 12 amino acids. Germline CDR1 and CDR2: SGHRS and YFSETQ. V lost 0 bases, J lost 6 bases, and 5 bases lay in between. The CDR3 DNA is TGCGCCAGCAGCTTGGAGGGGGATACGCAGTATTTT. This gives the protein CASSLEGDTQYF. Supplemented by reference TRBV5-1 and TRBJ2-3, the full variable domain reads KAGVTQTPRYLIKTRGQQVTLSCSPISGHRSVSWYQQTPGQGLQFLFEYFSETQRNKGNFPGRFSGRQFSNSRSEMNVSTLELGDSALYLCASSLEGDTQYFGPGTRLTVL.

This clonotype was observed a handful of times. The chain joins TRBV7-2 to TRBJ2-5; the D is unclear. Trimming pared 5 bases from V and 4 bases from J, leaving 20 bases between. The CDR3 length is 16 residues. Germline V lookup: CDR1 SGHTA, CDR2 FQGNSA. The CDR3 sequence: CASSQTPDPRVETQYF. CDR3 nucleotide sequence: TGTGCCAGCAGCCAAACGCCAGATCCTCGGGTAGAGACCCAGTACTTC.

In this sample, this clonotype turned up a few times. The chain carries TRBV20-1 and TRBJ2-5, with 10 bases identical to TRBD1. The germline gives CDR1 DFQATT, CDR2 SNEGSKA (reference sequence). Trimming removed 4 bases from V and 5 bases from J; junction bases left unmatched: 1. There are 12 residues in the CDR3. CDR3 in DNA: TGCAGTGCTACGGGACAGGGGGAGACCCAGTACTTC. Translated: CSATGQGETQYF.

The table lists this clonotype with a few counts. This chain links TRBV19 with TRBJ2-1; D unclear. CDR1 and CDR2 (germline): LNHDA, SQIVND (reference sequence). V lost 5 bases and J 5 bases, leaving 7 bases between the germline ends. The CDR3 spans 12 residues. The chain's CDR3 is CASSLQNNEQFF. The DNA of the CDR3 is TGTGCCAGTAGTCTCCAGAACAATGAGCAGTTCTTC.

The CDR3 bases are TGCAGTGCCCCCGCGGGTAGCGGGCCCCAAGAGACCCAGTACTTC. It yields the protein CSAPAGSGPQETQYF. This chain uses TRBV20-1 with TRBJ2-5, with 7 bases matching TRBD2. CDR1 is DFQATT, CDR2 SNEGSKA, per germline (reference sequence). V lost 6 bases and J lost 1; bases outside the gene matches: 11. This CDR3 has 15 amino acids.

The table lists this clonotype with many counts. The chain carries TRBV28 and TRBJ2-1; D is uncertain. This CDR3 is built from 13 residues. V shed 2 bases and J shed 7 bases, with 9 bases lying between them. The germline V gene has CDR1 MDHEN and CDR2 SYDVKM. The CDR3 nucleotides read TGTGCCAGCAGTTTAGACCCCAGGAATGAGCAGTTCTTC. Its translation: CASSLDPRNEQFF.

This clonotype was seen only a few times. The rearrangement links TRBV30 to TRBJ1-3; TRBD1 matches at 8 bases. V trimming: 4 bases; J trimming: 4 bases; junction bases outside the gene matches: 6. CDR3 length: 14 residues. CDR1 is GTSNPN, CDR2 SVGIG, per germline (reference sequence). The CDR3 is CAWNNGQGGNTIYF. The CDR3 DNA is TGTGCCTGGAATAACGGACAGGGCGGAAACACCATATATTTT.

A few counts support this clonotype. The rearrangement joins TRBV3-1 to TRBJ1-2; D remains ambiguous. The CDR3 has 17 residues. V was pared by 5 bases and J by 0 bases, with 19 bases between. The germline V gene has CDR1 LGHDT and CDR2 YNNKEL (reference sequence). CDR3 residues: CASSNYLERSPNYGYTF. The CDR3 coding sequence is TGTGCCAGCAGCAATTACCTTGAGCGAAGCCCTAACTATGGCTACACCTTC.

At least ten counts were recorded for this clonotype. V gene TRBV29-1 combines with J gene TRBJ2-1, with TRBD2 identical over 8 bases. V lost 4 bases to trimming and J lost 7 bases; unmatched junction nucleotides: 9. Germline CDR1 reads SQVTM; CDR2 reads ANQGSEA. The CDR3 is made up of 14 amino acids. The CDR3 DNA reads as TGCAGCGTTGCAGGGTTAGCGGGAAAGAATGAGCAGTTCTTC. It encodes CSVAGLAGKNEQFF.

This clonotype was observed a few times. This chain uses TRBV4-1 with TRBJ2-3; tentative D call: TRBD2 (6 bases). The CDR3 runs to 15 residues. Germline V gives CDR1 MGHRA, CDR2 YSYEKL. Trimming took off 3 bases at V and 7 bases at J, with 17 bases between the two ends. CDR3 sequence: CASSHGGGALNTQYF. CDR3 coding DNA: TGCGCCAGCAGCCACGGTGGAGGGGCCCTAAATACGCAGTATTTT.

In its sample, this clonotype was seen a few times. The chain links TRBV6-1 to TRBJ2-7; D is possibly TRBD1 or TRBD2 (5 bases each). Trimming took off 6 bases at V and 4 bases at J, with 16 bases between the two ends. Germline V gene lookup returns CDR1 MNHNS and CDR2 SASEGT. The CDR3 contains 14 residues. The CDR3 loop is CASRDTDRGYEQYV. CDR3 sequence (DNA): TGTGCCAGCAGGGATACCGACAGAGGGTACGAGCAGTACGTC.

The CDR3 DNA reads TGCAGTGCTAACAGGGATGGTAGGGGTAAAACTGAAGCTTTCTTT. It specifies CSANRDGRGKTEAFF. The chain carries TRBV20-1 and TRBJ1-1, with D possibly being TRBD1 (6 bases). From germline, CDR1 is DFQATT and CDR2 SNEGSKA (reference sequence). V lost 4 bases and J 5 bases, leaving 20 bases between the germline ends. The CDR3 has 15 amino acids.

This chain links TRBV11-3 with TRBJ2-5; 9 bases agree with TRBD2. The V gene's germline CDR1 is SGHNT and CDR2 YENEEA. The CDR3 extends over 16 amino acids. The V segment lost 1 base and the J segment 5 bases; nucleotides outside the gene matches: 8. This chain's CDR3 is CASSLVGLAVLETQYF. In DNA form, the CDR3 reads TGTGCCAGCAGCTTAGTGGGACTAGCAGTGTTGGAGACCCAGTACTTC.

This clonotype came up once. The genes are TRBV6-1 and TRBJ1-1; perhaps TRBD1 as D (5 bases). The CDR3 consists of 14 residues. V was clipped by 5 bases and J by 2 bases, with 12 bases between them. Germline CDR1 is MNHNS and CDR2 is SASEGT. The CDR3 loop reads CASSLNGANTEAFF. The CDR3 DNA is TGTGCCAGCAGTCTCAACGGGGCCAACACTGAAGCTTTCTTT.

This clonotype was detected ten times or more. V is TRBV2 and J is TRBJ2-5; D unresolved. CDR1 and CDR2 (germline): SNHLY, FYNNEI. The CDR3 is 12 residues long. V dropped 6 bases and J dropped 3 bases, with 8 bases sitting between them. The CDR3 nucleotides read TGTGCCAGCAGCCCACACAAAGAGACCCAGTACTTC. Amino acids: CASSPHKETQYF.

This clonotype was detected only a few times. The chain carries TRBV14 and TRBJ2-5; 9 positions match TRBD2. The CDR3 loop spans 15 amino acids. CDR1 SGHDN and CDR2 FVKESK come from the germline V gene. V was clipped by 2 bases and J by 0 bases; unmatched bases: 1. CDR3 nucleotides: TGTGCCAGCAGCCAAAGCGGGGGGAACCAAGAGACCCAGTACTTC. Its protein product is CASSQSGGNQETQYF.

This clonotype was seen only a few times. The genes are TRBV29-1 and TRBJ2-5; TRBD2 matches 9 bases. The CDR3 loop spans 15 amino acids. CDR1 SQVTM and CDR2 ANQGSEA come from the germline V gene. J was trimmed by 5 bases and V by 6 bases; bases with no gene match: 13. The CDR3 coding sequence is TGCAGCGTGTCCCAGGGTAGCGGGAGTGGGGAGACCCAGTACTTC. The encoded protein is CSVSQGSGSGETQYF. Looking up the rest from reference TRBV29-1 and TRBJ2-5 gives the full variable domain: SAVISQKPSRDICQRGTSLTIQCQVDSQVTMMFWYRQQPGQSLTLIATANQGSEATYESGFVIDKFPISRPNLTFSTLTVSNMSPEDSSIYLCSVSQGSGSGETQYFGPGTRLLVL.

The chain combines TRBV12-3 or TRBV12-4 with TRBJ2-5; D ambiguous. The CDR3 extends over 15 amino acids. V was pared by 5 bases and J by 1 base, with 14 bases between. CDR3 residues: CASSPRTRGQETQYF. Here the CDR3 DNA reads TGTGCCAGCAGTCCCAGGACCCGCGGCCAAGAGACCCAGTACTTC.

This clonotype was detected a few times. This chain links TRBV20-1 with TRBJ2-1; D is undetermined. Germline values: CDR1 DFQATT, CDR2 SNEGSKA (reference sequence). V lost 1 base and J lost 3, with 7 bases in between. This CDR3 comprises 13 residues. CDR3 residues: CSARVGNYNEQFF. As DNA, the CDR3 is TGCAGTGCTAGAGTGGGGAACTACAATGAGCAGTTCTTC.

The rearrangement links TRBV5-4 to TRBJ1-2; D is perhaps TRBD1 (5 bases). V gave up 4 bases and J gave up 5 bases, with 15 bases separating them. The V gene's germline CDR1 is SGHNT and CDR2 YYREEE (reference sequence). This CDR3 region has 14 residues. The CDR3 protein is CASSGAGVQYGYTF. DNA of the CDR3: TGTGCCAGCAGCGGGGCGGGGGTTCAGTATGGCTACACCTTC.

The gene calls are TRBV10-2 and TRBJ1-3; TRBD1 might be the D (6 bases). The CDR3 spans 14 residues. CDR1 WSHSY and CDR2 SAAADI come from the germline V gene. The germline V and J ends were trimmed by 10 bases and 4 bases, with 17 bases remaining between them. This CDR3 reads CATLDRPGGNTIYF. The CDR3 nucleotides are TGCGCCACCCTAGACAGGCCTGGCGGAAACACCATATATTTT.

Only a few counts were recorded for this clonotype. The chain has TRBV20-1 and TRBJ1-4; unclear D gene. V was clipped by 0 bases and J by 8 bases, with 10 bases between them. CDR1 is DFQATT, CDR2 SNEGSKA, per germline (reference sequence). The CDR3 sequence is 13 residues long. The CDR3 sequence is CSARDLGGEKLFF. In DNA form, the CDR3 reads TGCAGTGCTAGAGATCTAGGAGGAGAAAAACTGTTTTTT.

The chain uses TRBV24-1 and TRBJ2-2, with 12 positions matching TRBD2. Germline V gives CDR1 KGHDR, CDR2 SFDVKD. The length of the CDR3 is 19 residues. Trimming at V came to 0 bases and at J to 4 bases, leaving 8 bases not matched to a gene. The CDR3 protein is CATSDLRLAGGPGTGELFF. DNA for the CDR3: TGTGCCACCAGTGATTTGCGCCTAGCGGGAGGGCCTGGCACCGGGGAGCTGTTTTTT.

The gene calls are TRBV9 and TRBJ2-1; D is unclear. V shed 0 bases and J shed 8 bases, with 18 bases lying between them. The CDR3 totals 16 residues. Germline V lookup: CDR1 SGDLS, CDR2 YYNGEE. In DNA, the CDR3 is TGTGCCAGCAGCGTAGGGATAGCCCCAACTGTCGATGAGCAGTTCTTC. Its translation: CASSVGIAPTVDEQFF.

The genes are TRBV20-1 and TRBJ2-7, with a tentative D call TRBD2 (7 bases). Trimming shortened V by 2 bases and J by 5 bases, and 10 bases separated the two germline ends. Germline loops: CDR1 DFQATT, CDR2 SNEGSKA (reference sequence). CDR3 length: 12 amino acids. Here the CDR3 reads CSARSGGHEQYF. In DNA form, the CDR3 reads TGCAGTGCTAGATCGGGGGGCCACGAGCAGTACTTC.

This clonotype was seen only once. The chain combines TRBV5-1 with TRBJ1-5, with D possibly being TRBD1 (6 bases). CDR1 SGHRS and CDR2 YFSETQ come from the germline V gene. CDR3 length equals 13 residues. Trimming took 5 bases from V and 5 from J, leaving 11 bases between them. The CDR3 is CASRREGDQPQHF. For the CDR3, the DNA is TGCGCCAGCAGACGTGAGGGGGATCAGCCCCAGCATTTT.